The sequence of this TCR beta chain was determined in a study of blood T cell repertoires in COVID-19. At the level of the study: From T cells, B-cell-depleted T cells, or PBMCs came the material, which was cDNA or gDNA.

Under the authors' procedure: Amplification from reference gene primers served as the basis for estimated nucleated cell counts. This table comes from immunoSEQ multiplex PCR, and its TCRdb copy is limited to in-frame clones, with some not included. V, J and clone size are taken as reported in that table, and D and trimming were inferred from the DNA itself. The sample holds under 300,000 clones, 70% to 80% seen once. This clone was seen only a few times. This CDR3 is 13 amino acids long. With 7 bases removed from V and 5 bases from J, the gap between germline ends came to 12 bases. Germline V gives CDR1 LNHDA, CDR2 SQIVND (reference sequence).

Material: peripheral blood. The chain links TRBV19 to TRBJ2-1, with D maybe TRBD1 (6 bases). This clonotype was sampled from a woman of 80 years or more with acute or convalescent COVID-19. The CDR3 reads CASMRGDNNEQFF. Here the CDR3 DNA reads TGTGCCAGTATGAGAGGGGACAACAATGAGCAGTTCTTC. The variable domain in full, completed from reference TRBV19 and TRBJ2-1, reads DGGITQSPKYLFRKEGQNVTLSCEQNLNHDAMYWYRQDPGQGLRLIYYSQIVNDFQKGDIAEGYSVSREKKESFPLTVTSAQKNPTAFYLCASMRGDNNEQFFGPGTRLTVL.